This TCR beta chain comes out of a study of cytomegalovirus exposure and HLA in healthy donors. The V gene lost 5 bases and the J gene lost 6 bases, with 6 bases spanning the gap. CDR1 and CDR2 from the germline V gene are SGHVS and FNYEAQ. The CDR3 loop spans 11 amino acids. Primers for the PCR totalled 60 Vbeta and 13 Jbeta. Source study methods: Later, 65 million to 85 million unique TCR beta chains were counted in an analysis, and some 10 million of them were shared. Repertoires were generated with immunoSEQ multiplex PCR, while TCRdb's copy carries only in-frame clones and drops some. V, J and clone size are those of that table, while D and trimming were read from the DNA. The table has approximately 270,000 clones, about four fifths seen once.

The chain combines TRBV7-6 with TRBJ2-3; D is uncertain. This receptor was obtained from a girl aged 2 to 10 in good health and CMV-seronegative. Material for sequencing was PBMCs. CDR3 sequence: CASSVRDTQYF. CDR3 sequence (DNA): TGTGCCAGCAGCGTCCGGGATACGCAGTATTTT.